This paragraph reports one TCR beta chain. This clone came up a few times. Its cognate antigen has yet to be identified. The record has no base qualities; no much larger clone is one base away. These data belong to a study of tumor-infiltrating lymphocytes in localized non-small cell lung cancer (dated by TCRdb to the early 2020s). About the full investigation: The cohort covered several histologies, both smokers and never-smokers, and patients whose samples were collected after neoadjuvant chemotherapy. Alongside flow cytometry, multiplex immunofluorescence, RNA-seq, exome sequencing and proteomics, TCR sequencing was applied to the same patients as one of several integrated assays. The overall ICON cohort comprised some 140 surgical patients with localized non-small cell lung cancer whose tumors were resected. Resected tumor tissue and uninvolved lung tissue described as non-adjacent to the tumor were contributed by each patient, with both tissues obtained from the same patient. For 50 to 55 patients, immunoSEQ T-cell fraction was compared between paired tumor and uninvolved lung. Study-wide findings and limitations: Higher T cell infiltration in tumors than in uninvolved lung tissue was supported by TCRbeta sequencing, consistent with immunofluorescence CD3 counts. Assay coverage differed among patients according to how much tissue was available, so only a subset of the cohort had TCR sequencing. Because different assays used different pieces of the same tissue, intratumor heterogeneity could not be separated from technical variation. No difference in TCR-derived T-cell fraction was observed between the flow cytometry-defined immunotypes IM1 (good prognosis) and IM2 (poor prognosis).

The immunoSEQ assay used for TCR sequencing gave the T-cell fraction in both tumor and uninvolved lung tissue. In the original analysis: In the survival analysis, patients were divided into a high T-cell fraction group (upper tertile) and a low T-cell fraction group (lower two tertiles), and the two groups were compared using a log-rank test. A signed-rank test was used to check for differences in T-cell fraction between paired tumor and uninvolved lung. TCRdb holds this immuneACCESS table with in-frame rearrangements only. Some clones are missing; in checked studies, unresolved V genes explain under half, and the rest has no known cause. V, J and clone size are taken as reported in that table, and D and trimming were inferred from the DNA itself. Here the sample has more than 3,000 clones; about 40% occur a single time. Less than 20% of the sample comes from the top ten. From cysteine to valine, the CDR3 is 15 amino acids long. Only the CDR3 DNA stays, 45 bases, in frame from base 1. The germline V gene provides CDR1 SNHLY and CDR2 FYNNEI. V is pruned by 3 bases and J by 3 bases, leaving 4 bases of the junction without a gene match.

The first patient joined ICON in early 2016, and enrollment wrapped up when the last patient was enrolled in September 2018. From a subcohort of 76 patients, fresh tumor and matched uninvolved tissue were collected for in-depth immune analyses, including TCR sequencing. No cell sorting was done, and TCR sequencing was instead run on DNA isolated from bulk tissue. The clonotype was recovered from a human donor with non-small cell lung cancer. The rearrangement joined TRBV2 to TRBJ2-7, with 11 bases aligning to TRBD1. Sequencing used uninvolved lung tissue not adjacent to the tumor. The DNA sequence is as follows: TGTGCCAGCAGTGACGGGGGACAGGGGGACTACGAGCAGTACGTC. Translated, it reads CASSDGGQGDYEQYV.